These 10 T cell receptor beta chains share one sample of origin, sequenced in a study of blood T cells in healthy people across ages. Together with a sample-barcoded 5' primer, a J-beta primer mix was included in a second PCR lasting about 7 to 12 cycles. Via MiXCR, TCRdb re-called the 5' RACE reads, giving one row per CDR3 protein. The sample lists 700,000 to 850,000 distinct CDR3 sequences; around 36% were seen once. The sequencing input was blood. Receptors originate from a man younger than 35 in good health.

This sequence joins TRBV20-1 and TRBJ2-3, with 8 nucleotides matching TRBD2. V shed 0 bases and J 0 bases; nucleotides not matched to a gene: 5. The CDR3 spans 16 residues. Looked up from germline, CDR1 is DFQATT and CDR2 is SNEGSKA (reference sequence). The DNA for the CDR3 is TGCAGTGCTAGAGATATACTAGCGGCAAGCACAGATACGCAGTATTTT. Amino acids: CSARDILAASTDTQYF.

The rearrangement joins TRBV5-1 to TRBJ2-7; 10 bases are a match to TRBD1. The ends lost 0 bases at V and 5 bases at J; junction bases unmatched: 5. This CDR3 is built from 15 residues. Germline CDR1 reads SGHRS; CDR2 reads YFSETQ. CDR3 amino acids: CASSLARDRGHEQYF. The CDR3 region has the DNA TGCGCCAGCAGCTTGGCTCGGGACAGGGGCCACGAGCAGTACTTC.

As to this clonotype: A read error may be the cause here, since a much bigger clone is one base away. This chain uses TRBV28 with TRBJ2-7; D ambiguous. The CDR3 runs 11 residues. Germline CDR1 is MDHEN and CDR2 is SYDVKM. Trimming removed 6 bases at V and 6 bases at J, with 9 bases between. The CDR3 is CASSPRSEQYF. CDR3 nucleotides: TGTGCCAGCAGCCCCCGCTCCGAGCAGTACTTC.

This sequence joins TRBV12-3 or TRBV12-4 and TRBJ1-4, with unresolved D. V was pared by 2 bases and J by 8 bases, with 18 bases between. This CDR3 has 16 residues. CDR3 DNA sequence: TGTGCCAGCAGTTTACCCCCAGGCGAACACGGGGAAAAACTGTTTTTT. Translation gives CASSLPPGEHGEKLFF.

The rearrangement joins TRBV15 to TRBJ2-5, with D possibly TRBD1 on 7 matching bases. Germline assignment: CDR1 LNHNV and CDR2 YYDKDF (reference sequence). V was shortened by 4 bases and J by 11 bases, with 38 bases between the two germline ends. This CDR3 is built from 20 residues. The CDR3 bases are TGTGCCACCAGCAAGCGAAGTCCGGGACAGAAGGGGGGCTTTGACAATGAGCAGTACTTC. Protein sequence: CATSKRSPGQKGGFDNEQYF.

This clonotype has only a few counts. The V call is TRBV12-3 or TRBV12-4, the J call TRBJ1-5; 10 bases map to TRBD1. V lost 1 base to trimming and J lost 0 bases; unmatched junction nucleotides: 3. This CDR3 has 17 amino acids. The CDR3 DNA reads TGTGCCAGCAGTTTAGGGACAGGGGGTACTAGCAATCAGCCCCAGCATTTT. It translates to CASSLGTGGTSNQPQHF.

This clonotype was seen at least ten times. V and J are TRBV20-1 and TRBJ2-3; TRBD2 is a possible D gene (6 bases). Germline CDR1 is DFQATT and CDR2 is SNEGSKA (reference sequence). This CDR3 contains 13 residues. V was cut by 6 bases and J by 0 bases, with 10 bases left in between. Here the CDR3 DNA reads TGCAGTGCGGACTACAATAGCACAGATACGCAGTATTTT. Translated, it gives CSADYNSTDTQYF.

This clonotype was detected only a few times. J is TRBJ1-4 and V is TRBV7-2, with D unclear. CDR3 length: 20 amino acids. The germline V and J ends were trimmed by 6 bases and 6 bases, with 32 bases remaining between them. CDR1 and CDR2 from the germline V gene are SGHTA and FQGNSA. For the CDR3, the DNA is TGTGCCAGCAGTCCCCTCCCCACCAAACCCACCCAAACCGCGGATGAAAAACTGTTTTTT. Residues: CASSPLPTKPTQTADEKLFF.

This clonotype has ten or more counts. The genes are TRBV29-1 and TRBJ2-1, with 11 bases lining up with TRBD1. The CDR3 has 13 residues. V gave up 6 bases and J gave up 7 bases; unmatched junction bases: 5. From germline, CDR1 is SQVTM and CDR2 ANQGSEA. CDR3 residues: CSVGQGGWNEQFF. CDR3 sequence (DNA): TGCAGCGTGGGACAGGGGGGGTGGAATGAGCAGTTCTTC.

The CDR3 here is CASRVNRANQPQHF. The CDR3 DNA follows: TGTGCCAGCAGGGTAAACAGGGCCAATCAGCCCCAGCATTTT. This rearrangement joins TRBV12-3 or TRBV12-4 to TRBJ1-5, with a possible D match to TRBD1 (6 bases). Trimming shortened V by 6 bases and J by 3 bases, and 12 bases separated the two germline ends. The CDR3 spans 14 residues.